The entry below gives a single T cell receptor (beta chain) sequence along with its context. The sample comes from a study of blood T cell repertoires in COVID-19. On the study more broadly: The analysed material was cDNA or gDNA that came from T cells, B-cell-depleted T cells, or PBMCs.

CDR1 is MNHEY, CDR2 SMNVEV, per germline (reference sequence). The ends lost 5 bases at V and 8 bases at J; junction bases unmatched: 9. The CDR3 is made up of 14 amino acids. Using immunoSEQ multiplex PCR, the repertoire was profiled, and TCRdb retains in-frame clones only, with some absent. The sample has 150,000 to 200,000 clones, over 80% seen once. Seattle patients were enrolled while actively infected and followed longitudinally. Sequencing input: peripheral blood. This TCR came from a man aged 55 to 70 with COVID-19, enrolled during active disease. The J gene is TRBJ1-1, the V gene TRBV27; 9 bases fit TRBD1. As DNA, the CDR3 is TGTGCCAGCAGTACCCGACGACAGGGGGAAGAAGCTTTCTTT. It encodes CASSTRRQGEEAFF.